Below are 12 T cell receptor beta chains sequenced from a single sample in a study of tumor-infiltrating lymphocytes in localized non-small cell lung cancer. Measured with immunoSEQ multiplex PCR; TCRdb has only the in-frame clones, and not every one. The data contain 2,500 to 3,000 clones, less than 55% of them singletons. Sequenced material: uninvolved lung tissue not adjacent to the tumor. Source of these receptors: a human donor with non-small cell lung cancer.

The chain recombines TRBV7-3 with TRBJ2-1; a possible D gene is TRBD2 (5 bases). Germline V CDR1 and CDR2: SGHTA, FQGTGA. CDR3 length equals 15 residues. The V and J ends lost 1 base and 0 bases respectively, with 7 bases between them. DNA for the CDR3: TGTGCCAGCAGCTTAAAAACTAGCTCCTACAATGAGCAGTTCTTC. Its translation is CASSLKTSSYNEQFF.

V and J are TRBV6-4 and TRBJ2-1; 8 bases are shared with TRBD1. J gave up 0 bases and V 6 bases, and 4 bases lay outside the gene matches. The CDR3 spans 15 residues. Germline lookup yields CDR1 MRHNA and CDR2 SNTAGT. The DNA of the CDR3 is TGTGCCAGCAGCTCAGGGACAGGCTCCTACAATGAGCAGTTCTTC. Its protein product is CASSSGTGSYNEQFF.

About this clone itself: It is likely a read error, because the conserved phenylalanine at the end of the CDR3 is missing. The DNA is omitted, as the CDR3 cannot be located on it reliably, and the CDR3 follows TCRdb's listing. The gene calls are TRBV6-5 and TRBJ1-6. The CDR3 is 11 residues long, ends included. CDR1 and CDR2 (germline): MNHEY, SVGAGI. This CDR3 is CASSELHNIPI.

Of note for this clone: A read error may produce the germline difference seen at one junction end. This chain joins TRBV5-1 and TRBJ1-1, with D possibly TRBD1 on 6 matching bases. The germline gives CDR1 SGHRS, CDR2 YFSETQ. The CDR3 has 15 amino acids. The CDR3: CASRLVIQGNTEAFF. DNA for the CDR3: TGCGCCAGCAGGTTGGTTATACAGGGAAACACTGAAGCTTTCTTT.

This clone was counted a few times. The genes are TRBV29-1 and TRBJ2-2; 13 bases map to TRBD2. The CDR3 extends over 14 amino acids. J lost 6 bases, V lost 6 bases, and 4 bases had no gene match. Germline CDR1 is SQVTM and CDR2 is ANQGSEA. The CDR3 nucleotides are TGCAGCGTCTACGGACTAGCGGGAGCCGGGGAGCTGTTTTTT. Amino acids: CSVYGLAGAGELFF.

The gene calls are TRBV9 and TRBJ1-3; D uncertain. With 4 bases removed from V and 2 bases from J, the gap between germline ends came to 13 bases. The CDR3 has 15 amino acids. Germline CDR1 and CDR2: SGDLS and YYNGEE. The CDR3 sequence: CASSPQPETGNTIYF. In DNA form, the CDR3 reads TGTGCCAGCAGCCCGCAACCCGAAACTGGAAACACCATATATTTT.

CDR3 DNA: TGTGCCAGCAGCTTAGAGTTGCAAGAGACCCAGTACTTC. The encoded protein is CASSLELQETQYF. V usage is TRBV7-2 and J usage is TRBJ2-5; no firm D call. V was pared by 1 base and J by 2 bases, with 5 bases between. The germline gives CDR1 SGHTA, CDR2 FQGNSA. This CDR3 has 13 residues.

This chain joins TRBV5-1 and TRBJ2-3; D is perhaps TRBD2 (7 bases). Trimming removed 2 bases from V and 6 bases from J, with 13 bases in between. Per germline, CDR1 SGHRS and CDR2 YFSETQ. CDR3 length equals 14 residues. The CDR3 sequence is CASSFGGAGDTQYF. The CDR3 bases are TGCGCCAGCAGCTTTGGGGGGGCAGGGGATACGCAGTATTTT. The full variable domain, its missing parts supplied by reference TRBV5-1 and TRBJ2-3, is KAGVTQTPRYLIKTRGQQVTLSCSPISGHRSVSWYQQTPGQGLQFLFEYFSETQRNKGNFPGRFSGRQFSNSRSEMNVSTLELGDSALYLCASSFGGAGDTQYFGPGTRLTVL.

The V gene is TRBV7-3, the J gene TRBJ2-3; maybe TRBD2 (6 bases). Per germline, CDR1 SGHTA and CDR2 FQGTGA. The ends were cut back, 2 bases at V and 3 bases at J, with 12 bases in the middle. The CDR3 has 15 residues. CDR3 in amino acids: CASSLDGGPTDTQYF. The CDR3 DNA follows: TGTGCCAGCAGCTTAGACGGGGGACCTACAGATACGCAGTATTTT. The variable domain in full, with the rest retrieved from reference TRBV7-3 and TRBJ2-3, is GAGVSQTPSNKVTEKGKYVELRCDPISGHTALYWYRQSLGQGPEFLIYFQGTGAADDSGLPNDRFFAVRPEGSVSTLKIQRTERGDSAVYLCASSLDGGPTDTQYFGPGTRLTVL.

This clone has more than one count but fewer than ten. The chain recombines TRBV4-1 with TRBJ2-6; D might be TRBD2 (5 bases). Trimming removed 4 bases from V and 6 bases from J, with 10 bases in between. Looked up from germline, CDR1 is MGHRA and CDR2 is YSYEKL. The CDR3 has 14 amino acids. CDR3 in DNA: TGCGCCAGCAGCCGAGAGGACTTGGCCAACGTCCTGACTTTC. It yields the protein CASSREDLANVLTF.

The chain links TRBV5-1 to TRBJ2-1, with a possible D match to TRBD1 (6 bases). The CDR3 is 16 residues long. Trimming took 0 bases from V and 4 from J, leaving 14 bases between them. Germline values: CDR1 SGHRS, CDR2 YFSETQ. CDR3 bases: TGCGCCAGCAGCTTGGCAGGACAGTCGAGGTACAATGAGCAGTTCTTC. Amino acid sequence: CASSLAGQSRYNEQFF. Filled out from reference TRBV5-1 and TRBJ2-1, the complete variable domain reads KAGVTQTPRYLIKTRGQQVTLSCSPISGHRSVSWYQQTPGQGLQFLFEYFSETQRNKGNFPGRFSGRQFSNSRSEMNVSTLELGDSALYLCASSLAGQSRYNEQFFGPGTRLTVL.

The rearrangement links TRBV28 to TRBJ1-1; D call uncertain. The V and J ends lost 5 bases and 5 bases respectively, with 12 bases between them. This CDR3 comprises 13 residues. Per the germline V gene, CDR1 is MDHEN and CDR2 is SYDVKM. The chain's CDR3 is CASSRHGGTEAFF. In DNA form, the CDR3 reads TGTGCCAGCAGTCGTCACGGAGGAACTGAAGCTTTCTTT. The variable domain in full, completed from reference TRBV28 and TRBJ1-1, reads DVKVTQSSRYLVKRTGEKVFLECVQDMDHENMFWYRQDPGLGLRLIYFSYDVKMKEKGDIPEGYSVSREKKERFSLILESASTNQTSMYLCASSRHGGTEAFFGQGTRLTVV.